What follows are 20 T cell receptor beta chains derived from one specimen sequenced in a study of blood T cell repertoires in COVID-19. The method was immunoSEQ multiplex PCR; TCRdb's version includes in-frame clones alone and lacks a portion of them. The top ten clones hold 25% to 30% of a sample with 150,000 to 180,000 clones, about four fifths of them seen once. The sequenced sample consisted of peripheral blood. The receptor set was obtained from a woman aged 55-69 years with acute or convalescent COVID-19.

The chain uses TRBV2 and TRBJ1-2, with TRBD1 as a possible D gene (6 bases). V lost 6 bases to trimming and J lost 8 bases, with 10 bases between them. CDR3 length: 11 residues. Germline CDR1 and CDR2: SNHLY and FYNNEI. The CDR3 DNA follows: TGTGCCAGCAGGCAGGGGTGGGGCTACACCTTC. Translating it yields CASRQGWGYTF. The full variable domain, rest sourced from reference TRBV2 and TRBJ1-2, is EPEVTQTPSHQVTQMGQEVILRCVPISNHLYFYWYRQILGQKVEFLVSFYNNEISEKSEIFDDQFSVERPDGSNFTLKIRSTKLEDSAMYFCASRQGWGYTFGSGTRLTVV.

This clone came up a few times. This sequence joins TRBV19 and TRBJ1-2; no reliable D call. CDR3 length: 13 amino acids. The germline gives CDR1 LNHDA, CDR2 SQIVND (reference sequence). Trimming shortened V by 5 bases and J by 5 bases, and 12 bases separated the two germline ends. CDR3 in amino acids: CASSFLAGYGYTF. CDR3 DNA: TGTGCCAGTAGTTTTCTGGCGGGTTATGGCTACACCTTC.

V gene TRBV11-2 combines with J gene TRBJ1-2, with 8 bases fitting TRBD1. The CDR3 loop spans 17 amino acids. The germline CDR1 and CDR2 sequences are SGHAT and FQNNGV. V lost 5 bases, J lost 4 bases, and 15 bases stayed unmatched. The CDR3 reads CASSRNAGTGYTYGYTF. DNA of the CDR3: TGTGCCAGCAGCAGAAATGCCGGGACAGGATACACCTATGGCTACACCTTC.

This clone was recorded a few times. The rearrangement links TRBV10-1 to TRBJ2-7, with TRBD1 matching over 10 bases. Trimming removed 0 bases from V and 4 bases from J; junction bases left unmatched: 15. This CDR3 comprises 19 residues. Germline V lookup: CDR1 WNHNN, CDR2 SYGVQD (reference sequence). In DNA form, the CDR3 reads TGCGCCAGCAGTGAGTCGAAGGGACAGGGGACGATTCGTCGGTACGAGCAGTACGTC. Its translation: CASSESKGQGTIRRYEQYV.

V is TRBV5-6 and J is TRBJ2-3, with D possibly being TRBD2 (6 bases). Germline-derived CDR1 and CDR2 are SGHDT and YYEEEE. The CDR3 contains 14 residues. Trimming removed 1 base at V and 6 bases at J, with 12 bases between. For the CDR3, the DNA is TGTGCCAGCAGCTTGAGGTTCGCGGGGGATACGCAGTATTTT. Translating gives CASSLRFAGDTQYF.

This CDR3 reads CASSSRQGVEAFF. In DNA, the CDR3 is TGTGCCAGCAGTAGTCGACAGGGGGTCGAAGCTTTCTTT. The J gene is TRBJ1-1, the V gene TRBV6-6, with TRBD1 identical over 9 bases. Germline V gene sequence: CDR1 MNHNY, CDR2 SVGAGI (reference sequence). The CDR3 is 13 amino acids. V was pared by 5 bases and J by 8 bases, with 6 bases of the junction left unmatched.

The gene calls are TRBV5-4 and TRBJ2-1; a weak D match, TRBD1 (5 bases). CDR3 length: 15 residues. Germline V gene sequence: CDR1 SGHNT, CDR2 YYREEE (reference sequence). The ends were cut back, 0 bases at V and 5 bases at J, with 12 bases in the middle. CDR3 protein: CASSLGDSRHNEQFF. The CDR3 bases are TGTGCCAGCAGCTTGGGCGACAGCCGACACAATGAGCAGTTCTTC.

This chain uses TRBV2 with TRBJ1-2; tentative D call: TRBD1 (5 bases). Germline V gives CDR1 SNHLY, CDR2 FYNNEI. Trimming took off 11 bases at V and 4 bases at J, with 17 bases between the two ends. The CDR3 spans 13 residues. The CDR3 is CASAGQLRYGYTF. The CDR3 DNA reads as TGTGCCTCGGCGGGGCAGCTCCGCTATGGCTACACCTTC. The full variable domain, with the rest looked up from reference TRBV2 and TRBJ1-2, is EPEVTQTPSHQVTQMGQEVILRCVPISNHLYFYWYRQILGQKVEFLVSFYNNEISEKSEIFDDQFSVERPDGSNFTLKIRSTKLEDSAMYFCASAGQLRYGYTFGSGTRLTVV.

The chain carries TRBV4-1 and TRBJ1-2, with 9 nucleotides matching TRBD1. Germline V CDR1 and CDR2: MGHRA, YSYEKL. J lost 6 bases, V lost 0 bases, and 8 bases had no gene match. This CDR3 contains 16 residues. CDR3 residues: CASSQDGVQGANGYTF. The DNA of the CDR3 is TGCGCCAGCAGCCAAGATGGAGTACAGGGGGCAAATGGCTACACCTTC.

V usage is TRBV5-4 and J usage is TRBJ2-1; TRBD2 agrees at 7 bases. J lost 9 bases, V lost 6 bases, and 18 bases had no gene match. CDR3 length: 16 residues. Germline CDR1 is SGHNT and CDR2 is YYREEE (reference sequence). This chain's CDR3 is CASIHSGGPLSSEQFF. CDR3 nucleotide sequence: TGTGCCAGCATCCACTCGGGGGGTCCCCTTTCCAGTGAGCAGTTCTTC. Full variable domain (rest looked up from reference TRBV5-4 and TRBJ2-1): ETGVTQSPTHLIKTRGQQVTLRCSSQSGHNTVSWYQQALGQGPQFIFQYYREEENGRGNFPPRFSGLQFPNYSSELNVNALELDDSALYLCASIHSGGPLSSEQFFGPGTRLTVL.

The chain joins TRBV19 to TRBJ1-1, with 9 bases that match TRBD1. Germline V gives CDR1 LNHDA, CDR2 SQIVND (reference sequence). Trimming removed 5 bases from V and 4 bases from J; junction bases left unmatched: 5. CDR3 size: 14 residues. CDR3 in DNA: TGTGCCAGTAGTTCCTTGACAGGGGGCACTGAAGCTTTCTTT. It yields the protein CASSSLTGGTEAFF.

The V and J genes are TRBV29-1 and TRBJ2-5, with D perhaps matching TRBD1 (7 bases). V shed 8 bases and J shed 2 bases, with 15 bases lying between them. The CDR3 loop spans 13 amino acids. CDR1 SQVTM and CDR2 ANQGSEA come from the germline V gene. CDR3 sequence: CSLGGQKQETQYF. CDR3 DNA sequence: TGCAGCCTCGGGGGACAGAAACAAGAGACCCAGTACTTC.

This clone was counted a single time. The chain is built from TRBV7-3 and TRBJ2-3; weak D call: TRBD1 (6 bases). CDR1 and CDR2 (germline): SGHTA, FQGTGA. This CDR3 is 12 amino acids long. Trimming took 5 bases from V and 4 from J, leaving 7 bases between them. CDR3 in amino acids: CASSPGADTQYF. CDR3 nucleotides: TGTGCCAGCAGCCCAGGGGCAGATACGCAGTATTTT.

This clone was detected only a few times. The rearrangement uses TRBV12-3 or TRBV12-4 and TRBJ1-1, with D hard to call. This CDR3 contains 12 residues. With 2 bases removed from V and 7 bases from J, the gap between germline ends came to 8 bases. The CDR3 loop reads CASSLPPVEAFF. In DNA form, the CDR3 reads TGTGCCAGCAGTTTACCCCCCGTTGAAGCTTTCTTT.

The chain joins TRBV6-5 to TRBJ2-2; D is perhaps TRBD1 (5 bases). The CDR3 has 14 amino acids. Germline loops: CDR1 MNHEY, CDR2 SVGAGI. V lost 5 bases, J lost 3 bases, and 10 bases lay in between. CDR3 loop: CASSQTGYTGELFF. The CDR3 nucleotides are TGTGCCAGCAGTCAAACAGGATACACCGGGGAGCTGTTTTTT.

This sequence joins TRBV6-6 and TRBJ2-7; 8 bases match TRBD1. The V and J ends lost 5 bases and 7 bases, in that order; junction bases with no gene match: 1. The CDR3 sequence is 11 residues long. Germline V gene sequence: CDR1 MNHNY, CDR2 SVGAGI (reference sequence). CDR3 protein: CASSGDREQYF. The CDR3 region has the DNA TGTGCCAGCAGTGGGGACAGGGAGCAGTACTTC.

The chain has TRBV9 and TRBJ1-1; 7 bases align to TRBD1. CDR3 length equals 16 residues. In germline, CDR1 is SGDLS, CDR2 YYNGEE. The V and J ends lost 2 bases and 1 base, in that order; junction bases with no gene match: 8. This CDR3 reads CASSVTPGQSNTEAFF. CDR3 DNA sequence: TGTGCCAGCAGCGTTACCCCGGGACAGTCGAACACTGAAGCTTTCTTT.

This sequence joins TRBV5-1 and TRBJ1-4, with 7 bases fitting TRBD1. CDR1 is SGHRS and CDR2 is YFSETQ in the germline V gene. This CDR3 contains 14 residues. The junction had 6 bases not matched to a gene; V was cut back by 3 bases and J by 7 bases. The CDR3 protein is CASSSGTVAEKLFF. CDR3 nucleotides: TGCGCCAGCAGCTCCGGGACAGTAGCTGAAAAACTGTTTTTT. Looking up the rest from reference TRBV5-1 and TRBJ1-4 gives the full variable domain: KAGVTQTPRYLIKTRGQQVTLSCSPISGHRSVSWYQQTPGQGLQFLFEYFSETQRNKGNFPGRFSGRQFSNSRSEMNVSTLELGDSALYLCASSSGTVAEKLFFGSGTQLSVL.

Here the CDR3 DNA reads TGTGCCAGCAGAGCCCAGGGGTCCCACGAGCAGTACTTC. Encoded protein: CASRAQGSHEQYF. The chain has TRBV6-5 and TRBJ2-7, with D tentatively TRBD1 (6 bases). With 6 bases removed from V and 5 bases from J, the gap between germline ends came to 14 bases. Germline loops: CDR1 MNHEY, CDR2 SVGAGI. The CDR3 is 13 amino acids.

The chain recombines TRBV2 with TRBJ2-1, with D possibly TRBD2 on 5 matching bases. Germline lookup yields CDR1 SNHLY and CDR2 FYNNEI. Between the trimmed V and J ends, which lost 4 bases and 4 bases, there was a span of 11 bases. The CDR3 extends over 14 amino acids. The CDR3, as DNA: TGTGCCAGCAGTGCCTGGACTTCTTACAATGAGCAGTTCTTC. It is translated as CASSAWTSYNEQFF.